This T cell receptor beta chain was sequenced in a study of blood T cell repertoires in COVID-19. About the study: Researchers got acute and convalescent COVID-19 samples from the United States, Italy and Spain.

Libraries were prepared by immunoSEQ multiplex PCR; TCRdb keeps only in-frame clonotypes and omits some of them. The repertoire holds about 140,000 clones, with about 80% as singletons. Germline trimming cut 4 bases from V and 3 bases from J; bases unmatched to any gene: 6. The CDR3 contains 16 residues. CDR1 and CDR2 from the germline V gene are WSHSY and SAAADI. The sample consisted of peripheral blood. This TCR came from a human donor in a cohort sampled during active COVID-19. V and J are TRBV10-2 and TRBJ1-3; 10 bases are shared with TRBD1. CDR3 coding DNA: TGCGCCAGCAGTGCTGGACAGGGGGATGTTGGAAACACCATATATTTT. Its translation is CASSAGQGDVGNTIYF.